This TCR beta chain was documented in a study of blood T cell repertoires in COVID-19. Study-level information: T cells, B-cell-depleted T cells, or PBMCs provided the cDNA or gDNA that served as material.

In the study's own analysis: It was from reference gene primer amplification that nucleated cell counts were estimated. Profiling relied on immunoSEQ multiplex PCR, and the TCRdb table lists in-frame clones only, not all of them. V and J calls and clone size are those listed in that table; D and trimming were worked out from the DNA. The repertoire holds tens of thousands of clones, with 70% to 85% as singletons. V dropped 2 bases and J dropped 3 bases, with 8 bases sitting between them. The germline gives CDR1 WNHNN, CDR2 SYGVQD (reference sequence). The CDR3 extends over 14 amino acids. V gene TRBV10-1 combines with J gene TRBJ2-4; D not resolved. The source of this sequence is a man between 65 and 85 years old with acute or convalescent COVID-19. The material sequenced was peripheral blood. Written as DNA, the CDR3 is TGCGCCAGCAGTGAGCCCAGTCGCAAAAACATTCAGTACTTC. Protein product: CASSEPSRKNIQYF.